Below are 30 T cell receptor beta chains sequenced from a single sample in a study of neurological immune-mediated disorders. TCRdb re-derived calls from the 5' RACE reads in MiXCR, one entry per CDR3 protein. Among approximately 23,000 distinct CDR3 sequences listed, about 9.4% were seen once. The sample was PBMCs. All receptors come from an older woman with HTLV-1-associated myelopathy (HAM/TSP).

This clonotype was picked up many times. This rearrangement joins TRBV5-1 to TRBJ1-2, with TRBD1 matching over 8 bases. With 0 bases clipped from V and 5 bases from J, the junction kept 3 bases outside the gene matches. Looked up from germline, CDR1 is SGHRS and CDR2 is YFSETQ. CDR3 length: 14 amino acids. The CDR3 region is CASSLGQGAYGYTF. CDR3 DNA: TGCGCCAGCAGCTTGGGGCAGGGGGCTTATGGCTACACCTTC.

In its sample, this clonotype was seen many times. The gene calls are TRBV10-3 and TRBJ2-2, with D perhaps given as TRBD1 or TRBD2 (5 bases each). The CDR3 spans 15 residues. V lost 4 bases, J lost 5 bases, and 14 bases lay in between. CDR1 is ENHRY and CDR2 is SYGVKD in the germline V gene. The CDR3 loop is CAISGPTGTTGELFF. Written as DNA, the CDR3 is TGTGCCATCAGTGGGCCGACCGGGACGACCGGGGAGCTGTTTTTT.

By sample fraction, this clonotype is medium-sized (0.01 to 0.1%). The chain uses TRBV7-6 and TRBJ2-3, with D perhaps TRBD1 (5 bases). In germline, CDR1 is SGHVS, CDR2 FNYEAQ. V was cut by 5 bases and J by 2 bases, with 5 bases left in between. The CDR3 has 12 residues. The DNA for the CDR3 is TGTGCCAGCAGCGGGGCCACAGATACGCAGTATTTT. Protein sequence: CASSGATDTQYF.

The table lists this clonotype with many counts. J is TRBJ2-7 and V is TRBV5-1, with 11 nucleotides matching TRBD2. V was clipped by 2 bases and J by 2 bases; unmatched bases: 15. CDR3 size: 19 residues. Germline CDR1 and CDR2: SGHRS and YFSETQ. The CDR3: CASSFWALPGTSGTYEQYF. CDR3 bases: TGCGCCAGCAGCTTTTGGGCACTTCCCGGGACTAGCGGAACCTACGAGCAGTACTTC.

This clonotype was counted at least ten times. The CDR3 DNA reads TGTGCCATCAGTGAGGGCCATCTCAGGAAAGGCTACACCTTC. This codes for CAISEGHLRKGYTF. V is TRBV10-3 and J is TRBJ1-2, with D uncertain. Germline V CDR1 and CDR2: ENHRY, SYGVKD. V shed 2 bases and J shed 8 bases, with 15 bases lying between them. The CDR3 extends over 14 amino acids.

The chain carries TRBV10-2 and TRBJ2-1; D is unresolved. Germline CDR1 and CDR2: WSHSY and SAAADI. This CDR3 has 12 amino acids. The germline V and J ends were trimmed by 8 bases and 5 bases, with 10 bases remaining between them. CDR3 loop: CASGWINNEQFF. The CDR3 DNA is TGCGCCAGCGGATGGATAAACAATGAGCAGTTCTTC.

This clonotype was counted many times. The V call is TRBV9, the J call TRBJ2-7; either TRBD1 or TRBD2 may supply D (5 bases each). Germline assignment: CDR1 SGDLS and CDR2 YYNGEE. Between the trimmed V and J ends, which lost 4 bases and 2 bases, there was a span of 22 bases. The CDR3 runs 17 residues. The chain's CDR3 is CASSSTGTEATPYEQYF. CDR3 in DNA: TGTGCCAGCAGCTCCACCGGGACGGAAGCTACTCCCTACGAGCAGTACTTC.

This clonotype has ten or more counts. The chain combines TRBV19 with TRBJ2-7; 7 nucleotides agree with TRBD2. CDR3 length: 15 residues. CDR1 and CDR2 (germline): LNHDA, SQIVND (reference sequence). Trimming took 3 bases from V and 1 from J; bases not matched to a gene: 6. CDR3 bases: TGTGCCAGTAGTATGGGAGGGCCCTTTTCCTACGAGCAGTACTTC. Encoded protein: CASSMGGPFSYEQYF. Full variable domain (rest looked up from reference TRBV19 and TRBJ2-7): DGGITQSPKYLFRKEGQNVTLSCEQNLNHDAMYWYRQDPGQGLRLIYYSQIVNDFQKGDIAEGYSVSREKKESFPLTVTSAQKNPTAFYLCASSMGGPFSYEQYFGPGTRLTVT.

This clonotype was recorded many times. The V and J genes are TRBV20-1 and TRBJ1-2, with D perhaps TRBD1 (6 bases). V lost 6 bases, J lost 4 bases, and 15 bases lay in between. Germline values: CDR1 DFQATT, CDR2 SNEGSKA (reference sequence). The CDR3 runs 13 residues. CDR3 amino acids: CSALDGTFYGYTF. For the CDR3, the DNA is TGCAGTGCACTGGACGGGACATTCTATGGCTACACCTTC.

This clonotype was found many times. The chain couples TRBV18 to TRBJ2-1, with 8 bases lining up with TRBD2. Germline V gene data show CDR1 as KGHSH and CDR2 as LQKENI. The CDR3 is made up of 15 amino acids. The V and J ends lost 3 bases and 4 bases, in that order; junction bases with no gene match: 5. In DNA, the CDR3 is TGTGCCAGCTCACCCCCCGGGACTAGGTACAATGAGCAGTTCTTC. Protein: CASSPPGTRYNEQFF.

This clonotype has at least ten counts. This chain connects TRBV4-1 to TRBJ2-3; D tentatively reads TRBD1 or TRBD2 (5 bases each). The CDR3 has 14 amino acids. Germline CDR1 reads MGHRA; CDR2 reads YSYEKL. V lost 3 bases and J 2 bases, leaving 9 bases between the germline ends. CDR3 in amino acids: CASSQGPDTDTQYF. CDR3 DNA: TGCGCCAGCAGCCAGGGACCCGACACAGATACGCAGTATTTT.

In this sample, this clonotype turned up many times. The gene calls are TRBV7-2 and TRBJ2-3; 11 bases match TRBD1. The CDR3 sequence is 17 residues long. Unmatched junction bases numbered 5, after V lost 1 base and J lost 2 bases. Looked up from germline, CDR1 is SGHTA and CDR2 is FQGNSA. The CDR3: CASSLVAGQGDTDTQYF. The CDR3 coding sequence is TGTGCCAGCAGCTTAGTGGCGGGACAGGGGGACACAGATACGCAGTATTTT.

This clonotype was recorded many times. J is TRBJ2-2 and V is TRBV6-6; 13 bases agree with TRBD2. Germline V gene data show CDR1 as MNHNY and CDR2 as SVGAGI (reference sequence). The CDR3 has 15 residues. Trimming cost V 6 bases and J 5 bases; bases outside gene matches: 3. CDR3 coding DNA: TGTGCCAGCAGCGAGACTAGCGGGGGGACCGGGGAGCTGTTTTTT. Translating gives CASSETSGGTGELFF.

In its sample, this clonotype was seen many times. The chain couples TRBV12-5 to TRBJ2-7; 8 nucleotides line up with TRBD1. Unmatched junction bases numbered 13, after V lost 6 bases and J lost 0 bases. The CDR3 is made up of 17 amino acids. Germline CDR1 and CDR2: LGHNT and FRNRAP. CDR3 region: CASGPRQGRGSSYEQYF. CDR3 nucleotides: TGTGCTAGTGGGCCTAGACAGGGGAGAGGGAGCTCCTACGAGCAGTACTTC.

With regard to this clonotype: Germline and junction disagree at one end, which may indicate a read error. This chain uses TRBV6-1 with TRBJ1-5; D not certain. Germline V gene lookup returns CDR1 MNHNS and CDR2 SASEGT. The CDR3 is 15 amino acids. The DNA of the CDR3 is TGTGCCAGCAGTGGGCGACGGGGTCGGGATCATCCCCAGCATTTT. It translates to CASSGRRGRDHPQHF.

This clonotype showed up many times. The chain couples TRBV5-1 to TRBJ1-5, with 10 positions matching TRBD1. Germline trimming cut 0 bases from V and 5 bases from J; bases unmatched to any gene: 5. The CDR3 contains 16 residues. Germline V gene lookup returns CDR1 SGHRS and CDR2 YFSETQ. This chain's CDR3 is CASSLGDRGPDQPQHF. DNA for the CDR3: TGCGCCAGCAGCTTGGGGGACAGGGGCCCTGATCAGCCCCAGCATTTT.

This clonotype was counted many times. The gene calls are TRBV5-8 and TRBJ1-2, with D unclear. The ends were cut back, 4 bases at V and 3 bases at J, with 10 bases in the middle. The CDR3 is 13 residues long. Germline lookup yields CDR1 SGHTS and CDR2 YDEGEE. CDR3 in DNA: TGTGCCAGCAGCCGTAGAGGTGACTATGGCTACACCTTC. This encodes CASSRRGDYGYTF.

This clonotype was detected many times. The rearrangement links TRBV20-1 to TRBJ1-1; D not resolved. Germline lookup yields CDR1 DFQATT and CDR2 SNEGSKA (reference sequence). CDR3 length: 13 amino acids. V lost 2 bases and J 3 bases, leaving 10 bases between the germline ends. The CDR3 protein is CSARLPGHTEAFF. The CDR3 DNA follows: TGCAGTGCTAGACTCCCCGGACACACTGAAGCTTTCTTT.

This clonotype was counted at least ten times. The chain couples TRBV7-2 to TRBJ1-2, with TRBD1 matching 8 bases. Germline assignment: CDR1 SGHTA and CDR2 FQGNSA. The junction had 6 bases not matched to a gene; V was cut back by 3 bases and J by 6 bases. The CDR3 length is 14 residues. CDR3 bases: TGTGCCAGCAGCTTGCAGGGGGCTAATGATGGCTACACCTTC. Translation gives CASSLQGANDGYTF.

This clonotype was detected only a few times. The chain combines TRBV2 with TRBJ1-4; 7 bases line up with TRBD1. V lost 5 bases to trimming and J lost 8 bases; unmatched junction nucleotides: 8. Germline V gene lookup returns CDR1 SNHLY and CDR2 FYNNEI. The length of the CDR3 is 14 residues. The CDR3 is CASSLGGFLEKLFF. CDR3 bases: TGTGCCAGCAGTCTAGGGGGCTTCTTGGAAAAACTGTTTTTT.

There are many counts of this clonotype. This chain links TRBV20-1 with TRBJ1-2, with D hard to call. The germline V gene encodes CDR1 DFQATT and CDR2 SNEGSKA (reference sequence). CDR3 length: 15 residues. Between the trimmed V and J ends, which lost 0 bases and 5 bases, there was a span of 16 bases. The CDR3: CSARDLGSREYGYTF. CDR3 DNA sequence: TGCAGTGCTAGAGATCTTGGGTCTAGGGAATATGGCTACACCTTC.

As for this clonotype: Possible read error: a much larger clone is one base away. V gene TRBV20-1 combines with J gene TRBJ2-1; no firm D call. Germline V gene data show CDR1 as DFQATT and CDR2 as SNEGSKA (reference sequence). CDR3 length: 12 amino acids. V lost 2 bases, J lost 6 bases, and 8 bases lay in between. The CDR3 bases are TGCAGTGCTAGATGGTGGCTCAATGAGCAGTTCTTC. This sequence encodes CSARWWLNEQFF.

The CDR3 sequence: CASSPGLENNEQFF. The CDR3 bases are TGTGCCAGCAGTCCGGGACTAGAAAACAATGAGCAGTTCTTC. The V and J genes are TRBV6-4 and TRBJ2-1; 8 bases fit TRBD2. CDR1 and CDR2 from the germline V gene are MRHNA and SNTAGT. The CDR3 runs 14 residues. After removal of 5 bases from V and 5 bases from J, the junction contained 5 bases not matched to a gene.

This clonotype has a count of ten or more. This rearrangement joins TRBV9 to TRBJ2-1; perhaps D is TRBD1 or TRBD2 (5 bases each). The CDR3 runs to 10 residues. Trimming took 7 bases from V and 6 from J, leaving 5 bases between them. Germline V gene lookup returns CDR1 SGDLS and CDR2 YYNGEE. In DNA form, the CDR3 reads TGTGCCAGCGGGGGCAATGAGCAGTTCTTC. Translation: CASGGNEQFF.

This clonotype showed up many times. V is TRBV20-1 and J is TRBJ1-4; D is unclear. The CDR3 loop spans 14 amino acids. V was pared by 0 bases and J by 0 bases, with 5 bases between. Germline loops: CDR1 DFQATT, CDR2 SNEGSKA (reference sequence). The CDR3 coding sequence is TGCAGTGCTAGAGATGGGGCAACTAATGAAAAACTGTTTTTT. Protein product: CSARDGATNEKLFF.

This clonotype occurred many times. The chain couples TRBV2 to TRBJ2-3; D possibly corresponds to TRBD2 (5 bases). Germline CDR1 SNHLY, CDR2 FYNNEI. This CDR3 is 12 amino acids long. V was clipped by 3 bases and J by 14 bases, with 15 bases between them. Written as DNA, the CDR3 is TGTGCCAGCAGTGATCAGAGCGGACGCAGGTATTTT. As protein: CASSDQSGRRYF.

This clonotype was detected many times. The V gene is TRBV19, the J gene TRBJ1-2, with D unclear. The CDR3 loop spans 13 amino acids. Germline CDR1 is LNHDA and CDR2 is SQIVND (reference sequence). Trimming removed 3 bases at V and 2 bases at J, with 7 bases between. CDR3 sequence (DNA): TGTGCCAGTAGTATGCTGGGAAACTATGGCTACACCTTC. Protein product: CASSMLGNYGYTF.

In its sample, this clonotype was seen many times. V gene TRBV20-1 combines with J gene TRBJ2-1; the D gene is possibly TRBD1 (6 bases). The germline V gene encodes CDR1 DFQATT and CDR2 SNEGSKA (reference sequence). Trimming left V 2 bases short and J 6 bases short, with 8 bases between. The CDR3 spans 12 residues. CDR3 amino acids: CSARWGLNEQFF. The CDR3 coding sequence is TGCAGTGCTAGATGGGGGCTCAATGAGCAGTTCTTC.

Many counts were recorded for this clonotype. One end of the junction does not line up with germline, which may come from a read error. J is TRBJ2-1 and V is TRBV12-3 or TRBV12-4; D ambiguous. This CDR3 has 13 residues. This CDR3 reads CASSLRWSNGQFF. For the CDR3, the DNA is TGTGCCAGCAGTTTAAGGTGGAGTAATGGGCAGTTCTTC.

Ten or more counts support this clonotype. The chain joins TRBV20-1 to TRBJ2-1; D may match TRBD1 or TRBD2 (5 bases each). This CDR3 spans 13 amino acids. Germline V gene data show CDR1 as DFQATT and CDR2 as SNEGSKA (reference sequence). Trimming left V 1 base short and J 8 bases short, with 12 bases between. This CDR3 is CSARGPGPDEQFF. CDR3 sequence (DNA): TGCAGTGCTAGAGGACCGGGACCTGATGAGCAGTTCTTC.